The next 27 T cell receptor beta chains were all read from a single sample in a study of OX40 agonist ivuxolimab in advanced cancers. Using immunoSEQ multiplex PCR, the repertoire was profiled, and TCRdb retains in-frame clones only, with some absent. Of tens of thousands of clones listed, about 88% are singletons. The sequenced sample was CD4+ or CD8+ T cells sorted from blood, obtained in a trial of the OX40 agonist ivuxolimab. The origin of the receptors is an adult with an advanced solid tumor such as melanoma, head and neck, liver or kidney cancer.

The chain employs TRBV29-1 and TRBJ1-1; weak D call: TRBD1 (5 bases). V was cut by 7 bases and J by 3 bases, with 18 bases left in between. Germline CDR1 reads SQVTM; CDR2 reads ANQGSEA. This CDR3 spans 14 amino acids. CDR3 region: CSAADRSPYTEAFF. The CDR3 bases are TGCAGCGCTGCCGACAGAAGTCCTTACACTGAAGCTTTCTTT.

The genes are TRBV7-2 and TRBJ1-5; D is uncertain. The germline V and J ends were trimmed by 1 base and 0 bases, with 4 bases remaining between them. CDR1 is SGHTA and CDR2 is FQGNSA in the germline V gene. The CDR3 sequence is 14 residues long. The CDR3 DNA sequence: TGTGCCAGCAGCTTAGTTAATAGCAATCAGCCCCAGCATTTT. As protein: CASSLVNSNQPQHF.

This clone was detected a few times. The rearrangement uses TRBV19 and TRBJ2-2, with no clear D. The CDR3 runs 13 residues. The V end lost 0 bases, the J end lost 8 bases, and 7 bases lay between the germline ends. The V gene's germline CDR1 is LNHDA and CDR2 SQIVND (reference sequence). CDR3 sequence: CASSIDFVGELFF. The CDR3 DNA is TGTGCCAGTAGTATAGATTTCGTTGGGGAGCTGTTTTTT.

This sequence joins TRBV19 and TRBJ1-2; D not resolved. Germline V gene lookup returns CDR1 LNHDA and CDR2 SQIVND (reference sequence). The length of the CDR3 is 10 residues. Trimming left V 7 bases short and J 8 bases short, with 8 bases between. The CDR3, as DNA: TGTGCCAGTAAGGAGGAAGGCTACACCTTC. It yields the protein CASKEEGYTF.

The CDR3 nucleotides are TGTGCCAGCAGCTTATCCCGGGCCGGGACTGCCTCCACCGGGGAGCTGTTTTTT. Residues: CASSLSRAGTASTGELFF. The rearrangement uses TRBV7-6 and TRBJ2-2; perhaps TRBD2 as D (6 bases). With 2 bases removed from V and 4 bases from J, the gap between germline ends came to 20 bases. This CDR3 is built from 18 residues. The germline V gene has CDR1 SGHVS and CDR2 FNYEAQ.

The chain links TRBV7-2 to TRBJ2-3; 7 positions agree with TRBD1. Per germline, CDR1 SGHTA and CDR2 FQGNSA. This CDR3 has 16 residues. V trimming: 0 bases; J trimming: 4 bases; junction bases outside the gene matches: 7. The CDR3 is CASSLARTGLADTQYF. DNA of the CDR3: TGTGCCAGCAGCTTAGCGAGGACAGGTCTGGCAGATACGCAGTATTTT.

The chain employs TRBV4-1 and TRBJ2-1; D might be TRBD1 (6 bases). Germline CDR1 reads MGHRA; CDR2 reads YSYEKL. Trimming stripped 5 bases from V and 5 bases from J, with 10 bases between. This CDR3 contains 13 residues. CDR3 protein: CASSTYRDNEQFF. The CDR3 coding sequence is TGCGCCAGCAGCACCTACAGGGACAATGAGCAGTTCTTC.

This rearrangement joins TRBV10-3 to TRBJ2-2, with unresolved D. The CDR3 sequence is 12 residues long. Trimming took 3 bases from V and 7 from J, leaving 6 bases between them. Germline values: CDR1 ENHRY, CDR2 SYGVKD. For the CDR3, the DNA is TGTGCCATCAGTGACTTCAGCGGGGAGCTGTTTTTT. Amino acids: CAISDFSGELFF.

The CDR3 sequence: CASSLSGDYGYTF. Written as DNA, the CDR3 is TGTGCCAGCAGCTTAAGTGGGGACTATGGCTACACCTTC. The V gene is TRBV5-5, the J gene TRBJ1-2; D uncertain. Trimming took 2 bases from V and 3 from J, leaving 8 bases between them. The CDR3 length is 13 residues. CDR1 and CDR2 from the germline V gene are SGHKS and YYEKEE (reference sequence). The entire variable domain, with the rest obtained from reference TRBV5-5 and TRBJ1-2, is as follows: DAGVTQSPTHLIKTRGQQVTLRCSPISGHKSVSWYQQVLGQGPQFIFQYYEKEERGRGNFPDRFSARQFPNYSSELNVNALLLGDSALYLCASSLSGDYGYTFGSGTRLTVV.

The chain carries TRBV9 and TRBJ2-5; TRBD2 is a possible D gene (6 bases). Germline CDR1 and CDR2: SGDLS and YYNGEE. The CDR3 totals 13 residues. Trimming took off 4 bases at V and 5 bases at J, with 12 bases between the two ends. The CDR3 protein is CASSSGGYETQYF. CDR3 coding DNA: TGTGCCAGCAGCTCCGGAGGGTACGAGACCCAGTACTTC.

This clone turned up a few times. The CDR3 reads CASSWGGQETQYF. The CDR3 DNA sequence: TGTGCCAGCAGCTGGGGGGGCCAAGAGACCCAGTACTTC. J is TRBJ2-5 and V is TRBV9, with 7 bases that match TRBD2. The V segment lost 4 bases and the J segment 1 base; nucleotides outside the gene matches: 1. CDR3 length equals 13 residues. Germline-derived CDR1 and CDR2 are SGDLS and YYNGEE.

The J gene is TRBJ2-1, the V gene TRBV18; possibly TRBD1 or TRBD2 for D (5 bases each). Per the germline V gene, CDR1 is KGHSH and CDR2 is LQKENI. The CDR3 sequence is 18 residues long. V was cut by 0 bases and J by 2 bases, with 17 bases left in between. The CDR3, as DNA: TGTGCCAGCTCACCACCATTTGCTGGGACCGTTACCTACAATGAGCAGTTCTTC. Its translation is CASSPPFAGTVTYNEQFF. Using reference TRBV18 and TRBJ2-1 for the parts outside the CDR3, the full variable domain is NAGVMQNPRHLVRRRGQEARLRCSPMKGHSHVYWYRQLPEEGLKFMVYLQKENIIDESGMPKERFSAEFPKEGPSILRIQQVVRGDSAAYFCASSPPFAGTVTYNEQFFGPGTRLTVL.

V and J are TRBV6-1 and TRBJ1-3; 9 bases match TRBD1. The CDR3 consists of 16 residues. V lost 4 bases and J lost 9; bases outside the gene matches: 13. CDR1 and CDR2 (germline): MNHNS, SASEGT. CDR3 protein: CASSVSGTGTRGTIYF. The CDR3, as DNA: TGTGCCAGCAGTGTCTCCGGGACAGGGACCCGGGGCACCATATATTTT.

V is TRBV5-6 and J is TRBJ2-1; TRBD1 aligns across 7 bases. The CDR3 contains 15 residues. Germline CDR1 reads SGHDT; CDR2 reads YYEEEE. V shed 3 bases and J 4 bases; nucleotides not matched to a gene: 7. The CDR3: CASSYTGDPYNEQFF. The CDR3 DNA follows: TGTGCCAGCAGCTATACAGGGGATCCGTACAATGAGCAGTTCTTC.

The gene calls are TRBV7-9 and TRBJ1-2; D uncertain. The CDR3 length is 14 residues. Between the trimmed V and J ends, which lost 6 bases and 4 bases, there was a span of 15 bases. The germline V gene has CDR1 SEHNR and CDR2 FQNEAQ (reference sequence). The CDR3 DNA reads as TGTGCCAGCAGTTTGGACGGACTCCTCTATGGCTACACCTTC. This sequence encodes CASSLDGLLYGYTF.

The CDR3 reads CASSEQGGTEAFF. The CDR3 nucleotides are TGCGCCAGCAGTGAGCAGGGGGGGACTGAAGCTTTCTTT. This sequence joins TRBV10-2 and TRBJ1-1, with 7 bases lining up with TRBD1. There are 13 residues in the CDR3. The germline V gene has CDR1 WSHSY and CDR2 SAAADI. The ends lost 2 bases at V and 5 bases at J; junction bases unmatched: 2.

V usage is TRBV5-1 and J usage is TRBJ1-6, with a tentative D call TRBD1 (6 bases). The ends were cut back, 4 bases at V and 3 bases at J, with 11 bases in the middle. The CDR3 totals 15 residues. In germline, CDR1 is SGHRS, CDR2 YFSETQ. The CDR3 here is CASSAGQVYNSPLHF. CDR3 coding DNA: TGCGCCAGCAGCGCGGGACAAGTCTATAATTCACCCCTCCACTTT.

This rearrangement joins TRBV5-4 to TRBJ1-5; 9 bases fit TRBD1. The germline gives CDR1 SGHNT, CDR2 YYREEE (reference sequence). The CDR3 sequence is 15 residues long. V dropped 4 bases and J dropped 4; count of bases not matched to a gene: 6. The CDR3 nucleotides read TGTGCCAGCAGCACCGGGACAGGGAAGAATCAGCCCCAGCATTTT. Protein: CASSTGTGKNQPQHF.

The chain joins TRBV7-3 to TRBJ2-5; D is unresolved. Trimming left V 5 bases short and J 2 bases short, with 9 bases between. Germline V lookup: CDR1 SGHTA, CDR2 FQGTGA. The CDR3 length is 13 residues. The DNA for the CDR3 is TGTGCCAGCAGCCCAAGCGTTCAAGAGACCCAGTACTTC. Protein sequence: CASSPSVQETQYF.

V and J are TRBV7-6 and TRBJ2-1, with 8 bases lining up with TRBD1. V lost 5 bases to trimming and J lost 3 bases; unmatched junction nucleotides: 6. Germline CDR1 SGHVS, CDR2 FNYEAQ. This CDR3 has 15 residues. CDR3 region: CASSLDRGVYNEQFF. The CDR3, as DNA: TGTGCCAGCAGCCTTGACAGGGGAGTCTACAATGAGCAGTTCTTC.

The gene calls are TRBV15 and TRBJ2-7, with 11 bases aligning to TRBD2. Germline V lookup: CDR1 LNHNV, CDR2 YYDKDF (reference sequence). CDR3 length: 15 residues. With 1 base clipped from V and 7 bases from J, the junction kept 6 bases outside the gene matches. CDR3 DNA: TGTGCCACCAGCAGAGGGGGGACTAGCGGCCCGGAGCAGTACTTC. Protein product: CATSRGGTSGPEQYF. Complete variable domain (other parts from reference TRBV15 and TRBJ2-7): DAMVIQNPRYQVTQFGKPVTLSCSQTLNHNVMYWYQQKSSQAPKLLFHYYDKDFNNEADTPDNFQSRRPNTSFCFLDIRSPGLGDTAMYLCATSRGGTSGPEQYFGPGTRLTVT.

The chain carries TRBV29-1 and TRBJ2-3; D ambiguous. Trimming took 5 bases from V and 2 from J, leaving 17 bases between them. Germline V CDR1 and CDR2: SQVTM, ANQGSEA. The CDR3 has 15 residues. The chain's CDR3 is CSVTVGQDHTDTQYF. The CDR3 nucleotides read TGCAGCGTTACGGTTGGGCAGGATCACACAGATACGCAGTATTTT.

The rearrangement joins TRBV5-4 to TRBJ1-2; TRBD1 agrees at 9 bases. The CDR3 is 14 residues long. Germline-derived CDR1 and CDR2 are SGHNT and YYREEE (reference sequence). V lost 3 bases to trimming and J lost 4 bases; unmatched junction nucleotides: 4. CDR3 DNA: TGTGCCAGCAGCTCATACAGGGGGCTCTATGGCTACACCTTC. Translated, it gives CASSSYRGLYGYTF. Complete variable domain (other parts from reference TRBV5-4 and TRBJ1-2): ETGVTQSPTHLIKTRGQQVTLRCSSQSGHNTVSWYQQALGQGPQFIFQYYREEENGRGNFPPRFSGLQFPNYSSELNVNALELDDSALYLCASSSYRGLYGYTFGSGTRLTVV.

The chain has TRBV19 and TRBJ1-2; D not resolved. The germline V and J ends were trimmed by 7 bases and 8 bases, with 23 bases remaining between them. Germline loops: CDR1 LNHDA, CDR2 SQIVND (reference sequence). CDR3 length equals 15 residues. Written as DNA, the CDR3 is TGTGCCAGTATATCATCTGGGCCCTTTAGAGGCGGCTACACCTTC. It specifies CASISSGPFRGGYTF.

V and J are TRBV18 and TRBJ1-5; D is perhaps TRBD1 (5 bases). The CDR3 totals 13 residues. Trimming stripped 4 bases from V and 4 bases from J, with 8 bases between. Germline V lookup: CDR1 KGHSH, CDR2 LQKENI. The CDR3 is CASSLQENQPQHF. The CDR3 nucleotides read TGTGCCAGCTCACTACAGGAAAATCAGCCCCAGCATTTT.

The gene calls are TRBV7-9 and TRBJ1-6, with 9 bases matching TRBD1. Germline CDR1 SEHNR, CDR2 FQNEAQ (reference sequence). V shed 6 bases and J 8 bases; nucleotides not matched to a gene: 2. This CDR3 spans 13 amino acids. DNA of the CDR3: TGTGCCAGCAGTGACAGGGGGGATTCACCCCTCCACTTT. This codes for CASSDRGDSPLHF.

This chain links TRBV7-2 with TRBJ1-5; TRBD1 matches at 7 bases. CDR1 is SGHTA and CDR2 is FQGNSA in the germline V gene. This CDR3 contains 15 residues. The V segment lost 3 bases and the J segment 3 bases; nucleotides outside the gene matches: 5. CDR3 sequence reads: CASSLITGANQPQHF. In DNA, the CDR3 is TGTGCCAGCAGCTTGATTACAGGGGCCAATCAGCCCCAGCATTTT. Combining the CDR3 with reference TRBV7-2 and TRBJ1-5 gives the whole variable domain GAGVSQSPSNKVTEKGKDVELRCDPISGHTALYWYRQSLGQGLEFLIYFQGNSAPDKSGLPSDRFSAERTGGSVSTLTIQRTQQEDSAVYLCASSLITGANQPQHFGDGTRLSIL.